This T cell receptor (beta chain) was identified in a study of shared T cell receptors in the human thymus. CDR1 is LGHNA and CDR2 is YNFKEQ in the germline V gene. The V gene lost 0 bases and the J gene lost 5 bases, with 20 bases spanning the gap. CDR3 length: 17 residues. Using immunoSEQ multiplex PCR, the repertoire was profiled, and TCRdb retains in-frame clones only, with some absent. This repertoire shows about 660,000 clones, around nine tenths found once; its top ten account for 0.0085% to 0.012%. This clone was picked up one time. The data also belong to a second study, concerning human thymus T cells.

Sequencing was done on a sample of thymocytes. V gene TRBV4-2 combines with J gene TRBJ2-7; D not resolved. The clonotype comes from a boy in the first two years of life with a congenital heart defect. CDR3 coding DNA: TGTGCCAGCAGCCAAGATCATCGGCCCGCAGCGTTCGACGAGCAGTACTTC. Protein sequence: CASSQDHRPAAFDEQYF.